Listed here is a single T cell receptor beta chain. Enrollees, about 18 to 89 years old, lived in 24 US areas. Clinical histories supplied by participants themselves formed the basis of cohort assignment. Two consecutive negative NP/OP PCR tests, clearance, or resolved symptoms defined Cohort 3 recovery. The source of the sample is a study of blood T cell repertoires in COVID-19. Authors' data handling: The assay estimated nucleated cells by amplifying reference gene primers. Method: immunoSEQ multiplex PCR; TCRdb's copy keeps in-frame clones and lacks some. D and trimming were read from the DNA, whereas the V and J calls and clone size are those reported in that table. The sample lists about 240,000 clones, about 89% occurring once. This CDR3 region has 15 residues. V lost 6 bases, J lost 6 bases, and 8 bases stayed unmatched. Germline CDR1 reads LNHDA; CDR2 reads SQIVND (reference sequence).

The chain is built from TRBV19 and TRBJ2-7; 13 nucleotides align to TRBD2. Sequencing was performed on PBMCs or T cells enriched from blood (not recorded which). The TCR comes from a woman aged 30 to 39 who had recovered from COVID-19. The CDR3 loop reads CASRNSGLAGTEQYF. The CDR3 nucleotides are TGTGCCAGTAGGAATTCGGGACTAGCGGGAACCGAGCAGTACTTC.